Sequencing of this T cell receptor beta chain was carried out in a study of Tregs in tolerant kidney transplant recipients. The overall study: Recipients received nonmyeloablative bone marrow transplants from related graft donors, with transient mixed chimerism.

Study results and caveats: In tolerant patients, donor-specific Tregs outgrew total Tregs, suggesting antigen-driven expansion.

Of note for this clone: Its matching antigen is unknown.

The V end was cut by 4 bases, the J end by 0 bases, with 17 bases between. The CDR3 is 17 amino acids. The V gene's germline CDR1 is SGHAT and CDR2 FQNNGV. Using immunoSEQ multiplex PCR, the repertoire was profiled, and TCRdb retains in-frame clones only, with some absent. Of approximately 99,000 clones in the sample, 90% were seen once. The TCR comes from a human donor who received a combined kidney and bone marrow transplant. Specimen: CD4+ T cells from blood, collected before the transplant. The chain uses TRBV11-2 and TRBJ2-3, with D maybe TRBD2 (5 bases). The CDR3 loop reads CASSSLSGSRSTDTQYF. CDR3 DNA: TGTGCCAGCAGCTCTCTGTCGGGGAGCCGAAGCACAGATACGCAGTATTTT.